This T cell receptor beta chain was retrieved from a study of sequential checkpoint blockade in melanoma. Study summary: Randomization was 1:1 between first-line nivolumab→ipilimumab and ipilimumab→nivolumab.

Treatment defined: randomized to nivolumab then ipilimumab (arm A) or the reverse (arm B). Live CD3+CD8+ CD19− CD56− cells were sorted from PBMCs. Produced via immunoSEQ multiplex PCR; TCRdb's table is partial and in-frame only. The sample yields under 40,000 clones, roughly 84% seen once. The clonotype originates from a human donor with melanoma. The specimen was CD8+ T cells sorted from blood (inferred from file names), collected from a patient given nivolumab and ipilimumab in sequence.

The CDR3 loop is CASSLGLAEAYEQYF. Here the CDR3 DNA reads TGTGCCAGCAGCCTCGGACTAGCGGAGGCCTACGAGCAGTACTTC. The chain couples TRBV7-8 to TRBJ2-5; TRBD2 agrees at 10 bases. The assigned J gene may be wrong: the sequence end matches TRBJ2-7 better. Germline CDR1 is SGHVS and CDR2 is FQNEAQ. This CDR3 comprises 15 residues.